One sample yielded the 6 T cell receptor beta chains listed below, sequenced in a study of monozygotic twins with inflammatory bowel disease (dated by TCRdb to the late 2010s). Library preparation used 5' RACE. Sequencing was performed on an Illumina HiSeq 2500. TCRdb reprocessed the reads and lists each CDR3 protein sequence as a single entry, with no DNA. The data table for this sample lists 140,000 to 150,000 distinct CDR3 sequences. The ten largest clones take up 1.2% of the sample. The sequenced sample consisted of blood. The receptors shown here come from a human donor with ulcerative colitis or Crohn's disease, or a healthy co-twin of an affected twin (not recorded which).

This rearrangement joins TRBV20-1 to TRBJ2-3; TCRdb gives TRBD2 as the D gene, but with no DNA this cannot be confirmed. The germline V gene has CDR1 DFQATT and CDR2 SNEGSKA (reference sequence). The CDR3 runs to 15 residues. The CDR3 region is CSASGSSGSTDTQYF.

The chain uses TRBV10-3 and TRBJ2-1. CDR3 length equals 17 residues. The germline V gene encodes CDR1 ENHRY and CDR2 SYGVKD. This CDR3 is CAISESRQATNYNEQFF.

The chain has TRBV12-3 or TRBV12-4 and TRBJ2-5; there is no DNA to check the TCRdb D call of TRBD1. The CDR3 loop spans 15 amino acids. CDR3 in amino acids: CASRSTGIHGETQYF.

The chain recombines TRBV27 with TRBJ1-6; TCRdb returns TRBD1, unconfirmable since there is no DNA. CDR3 length: 16 amino acids. Germline values: CDR1 MNHEY, CDR2 SMNVEV (reference sequence). CDR3 amino acids: CASSSALGVGNSPLHF.

The rearrangement uses TRBV7-2 and TRBJ2-5; TCRdb gives TRBD1 as the D gene, but with no DNA this cannot be confirmed. Germline V gives CDR1 SGHTA, CDR2 FQGNSA. The CDR3 sequence is 16 residues long. Here the CDR3 reads CASSLVTRGRQETQYF. The whole variable domain, filled in from reference TRBV7-2 and TRBJ2-5, reads GAGVSQSPSNKVTEKGKDVELRCDPISGHTALYWYRQSLGQGLEFLIYFQGNSAPDKSGLPSDRFSAERTGGSVSTLTIQRTQQEDSAVYLCASSLVTRGRQETQYFGPGTRLLVL.

The CDR3 sequence is CSATSPNVWGLNYGYTF. The J gene is TRBJ1-2, the V gene TRBV20-1. Germline loops: CDR1 DFQATT, CDR2 SNEGSKA (reference sequence). The CDR3 contains 17 residues.